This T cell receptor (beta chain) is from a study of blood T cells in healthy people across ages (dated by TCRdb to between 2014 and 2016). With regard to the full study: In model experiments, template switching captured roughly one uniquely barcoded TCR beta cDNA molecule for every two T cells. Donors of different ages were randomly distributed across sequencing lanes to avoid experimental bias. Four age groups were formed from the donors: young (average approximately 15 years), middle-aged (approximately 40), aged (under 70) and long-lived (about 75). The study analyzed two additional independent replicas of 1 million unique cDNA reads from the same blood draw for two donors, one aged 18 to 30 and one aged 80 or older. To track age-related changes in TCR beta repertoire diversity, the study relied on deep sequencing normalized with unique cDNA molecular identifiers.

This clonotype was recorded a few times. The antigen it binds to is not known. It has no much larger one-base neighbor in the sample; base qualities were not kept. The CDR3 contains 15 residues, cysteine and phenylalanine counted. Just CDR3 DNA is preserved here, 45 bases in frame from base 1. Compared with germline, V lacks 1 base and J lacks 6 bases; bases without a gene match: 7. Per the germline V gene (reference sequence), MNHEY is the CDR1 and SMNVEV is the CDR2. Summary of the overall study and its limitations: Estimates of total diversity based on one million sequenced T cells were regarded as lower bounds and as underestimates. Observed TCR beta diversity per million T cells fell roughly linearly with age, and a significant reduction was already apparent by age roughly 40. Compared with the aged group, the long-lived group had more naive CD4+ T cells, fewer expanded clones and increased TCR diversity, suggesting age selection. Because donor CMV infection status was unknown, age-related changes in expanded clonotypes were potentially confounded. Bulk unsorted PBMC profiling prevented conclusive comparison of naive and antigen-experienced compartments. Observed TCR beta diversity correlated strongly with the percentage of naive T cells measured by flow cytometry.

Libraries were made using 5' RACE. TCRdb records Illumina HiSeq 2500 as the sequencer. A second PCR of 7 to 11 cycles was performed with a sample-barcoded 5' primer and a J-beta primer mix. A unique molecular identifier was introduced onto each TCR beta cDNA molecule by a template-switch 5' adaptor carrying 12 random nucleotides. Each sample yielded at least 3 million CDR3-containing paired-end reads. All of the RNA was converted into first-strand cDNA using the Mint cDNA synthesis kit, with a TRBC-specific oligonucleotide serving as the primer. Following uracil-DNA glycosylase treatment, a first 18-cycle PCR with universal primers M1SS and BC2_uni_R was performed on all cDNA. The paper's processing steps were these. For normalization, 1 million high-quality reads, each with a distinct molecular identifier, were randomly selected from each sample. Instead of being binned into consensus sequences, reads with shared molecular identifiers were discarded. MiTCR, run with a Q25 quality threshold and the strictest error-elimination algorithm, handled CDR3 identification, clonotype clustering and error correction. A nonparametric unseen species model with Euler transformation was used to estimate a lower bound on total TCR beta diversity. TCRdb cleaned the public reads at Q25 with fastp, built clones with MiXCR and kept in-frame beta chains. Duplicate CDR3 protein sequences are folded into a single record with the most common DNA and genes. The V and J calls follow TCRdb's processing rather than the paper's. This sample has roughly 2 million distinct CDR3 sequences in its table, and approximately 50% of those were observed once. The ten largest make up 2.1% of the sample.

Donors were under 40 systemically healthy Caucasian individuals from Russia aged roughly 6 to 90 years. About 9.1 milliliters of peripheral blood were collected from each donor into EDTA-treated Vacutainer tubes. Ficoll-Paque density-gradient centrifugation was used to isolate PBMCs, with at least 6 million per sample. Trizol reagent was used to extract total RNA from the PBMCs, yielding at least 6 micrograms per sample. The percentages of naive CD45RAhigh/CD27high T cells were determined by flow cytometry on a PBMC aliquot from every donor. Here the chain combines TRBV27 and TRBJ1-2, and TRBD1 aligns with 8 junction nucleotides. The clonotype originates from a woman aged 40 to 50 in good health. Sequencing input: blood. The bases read TGTGCCAGCAGTTTATACCAGGGGGCAGGGGATGGCTACACCTTC. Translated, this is CASSLYQGAGDGYTF.